This T cell receptor beta chain is from a study of blood T cell repertoires in COVID-19. A remark on this clone: Other DNA sequences in the same sample also yield this CDR3.

The repertoire was sequenced with immunoSEQ multiplex PCR; TCRdb's copy has only in-frame clones and lacks some. This table has approximately 94,000 clones, 88% appearing once. Trimming removed 6 bases from V and 5 bases from J; junction bases left unmatched: 5. Germline CDR1 is ENHRY and CDR2 is SYGVKD. The CDR3 is made up of 16 amino acids. The receptor was derived from a woman aged 80 or over with active COVID-19. The chain links TRBV10-3 to TRBJ2-2, with TRBD2 matching over 14 bases. The sequencing sample was made of peripheral blood. The CDR3 sequence: CAIRGTSGRGTGELFF. DNA of the CDR3: TGTGCCATCAGAGGGACTAGCGGGAGAGGTACCGGGGAGCTGTTTTTT.